Below are 26 T cell receptor beta chains sequenced from a single sample in a study of T cells after yellow fever vaccination. TCRdb analysed the 5' RACE reads with MiXCR anew, one entry per CDR3 protein. The table includes 350,000 to 450,000 distinct CDR3 sequences, over 5% detected once. The sequenced sample was PBMCs, obtained 5 days after the yellow fever booster vaccination. The receptors originated from a man younger than 45 who received the YFV17D yellow fever vaccine.

This clonotype was observed a handful of times. V usage is TRBV6-2 or TRBV6-3 and J usage is TRBJ1-5; a weak D match, TRBD1 (5 bases). Germline CDR1 MNHEY, CDR2 SVGEGT. Between the trimmed V and J ends, which lost 6 bases and 4 bases, there was a span of 10 bases. The CDR3 sequence is 13 residues long. The CDR3 nucleotides read TGTGCCAGCAGGACCAGGGAAAATCAGCCCCAGCATTTT. Encoded protein: CASRTRENQPQHF.

The J gene is TRBJ2-1, the V gene TRBV20-1, with D possibly TRBD2 on 7 matching bases. This CDR3 is built from 15 residues. The germline CDR1 and CDR2 sequences are DFQATT and SNEGSKA (reference sequence). Trimming took off 6 bases at V and 6 bases at J, with 21 bases between the two ends. The CDR3 protein is CSATRPLGGGNEQFF. CDR3 sequence (DNA): TGCAGTGCCACACGGCCTTTAGGGGGGGGCAATGAGCAGTTCTTC.

CDR3 sequence (DNA): TGCGCCAGACTCGTCGGGGGTAGCGAGACCCAGTACTTC. Amino acids: CARLVGGSETQYF. The chain carries TRBV23-1 and TRBJ2-5, with a weak D call TRBD2 (6 bases). TRBV23-1 is noted as an ORF with a role that remains uncertain. V shed 9 bases and J shed 5 bases, with 16 bases lying between them. The CDR3 totals 13 residues.

The chain has TRBV5-1 and TRBJ2-5; 9 bases map to TRBD1. Germline-derived CDR1 and CDR2 are SGHRS and YFSETQ. J gave up 1 base and V 2 bases, and 6 bases lay outside the gene matches. CDR3 size: 16 residues. The CDR3 nucleotides read TGCGCCAGCAGCTTAGGGGGACAGGGTCGCCAAGAGACCCAGTACTTC. This sequence encodes CASSLGGQGRQETQYF.

This clonotype came up a few times. The chain carries TRBV5-1 and TRBJ2-4; possible D gene TRBD1, 5 bases. With 2 bases removed from V and 11 bases from J, the gap between germline ends came to 14 bases. CDR3 length: 13 residues. CDR1 and CDR2 from the germline V gene are SGHRS and YFSETQ. The CDR3: CASSLNPDNFQYF. The CDR3 DNA is TGCGCCAGCAGCTTAAACCCGGACAACTTTCAGTACTTC.

This clonotype was counted at least ten times. V and J are TRBV5-1 and TRBJ2-3, with 8 bases fitting TRBD1. The J segment lost 3 bases and the V segment lost 4 bases, leaving 4 bases of the junction unmatched. Germline CDR1 SGHRS, CDR2 YFSETQ. The CDR3 contains 14 residues. The CDR3 bases are TGCGCCAGCAGCAGGCAGGGGGCAACAGATACGCAGTATTTT. Translating it yields CASSRQGATDTQYF.

This clonotype was counted between two and nine times. The CDR3 is CASSGQLNTGELFF. CDR3 sequence (DNA): TGTGCCAGCTCAGGACAGTTGAACACCGGGGAGCTGTTTTTT. The J gene is TRBJ2-2, the V gene TRBV18; maybe TRBD1 (6 bases). V was shortened by 5 bases and J by 1 base, with 8 bases between the two germline ends. Germline-derived CDR1 and CDR2 are KGHSH and LQKENI. The CDR3 is made up of 14 amino acids.

The V gene is TRBV27, the J gene TRBJ2-1; D possibly corresponds to TRBD2 (6 bases). With 8 bases removed from V and 7 bases from J, the gap between germline ends came to 9 bases. In germline, CDR1 is MNHEY, CDR2 SMNVEV (reference sequence). The CDR3 is made up of 11 amino acids. The CDR3 DNA is TGTGCCAGCCATAGCGGAAATGAGCAGTTCTTC. Encoded protein: CASHSGNEQFF.

This chain joins TRBV18 and TRBJ2-5; TRBD1 might be the D (5 bases). The CDR3 consists of 13 residues. Germline V lookup: CDR1 KGHSH, CDR2 LQKENI. Trimming shortened V by 6 bases and J by 5 bases, and 13 bases separated the two germline ends. CDR3 residues: CASSHDSRETQYF. CDR3 DNA: TGTGCCAGCTCGCACGACAGTCGGGAGACCCAGTACTTC.

This clonotype was seen ten or more times. This rearrangement joins TRBV24-1 to TRBJ2-7; 9 bases are shared with TRBD1. Germline values: CDR1 KGHDR, CDR2 SFDVKD. The CDR3 has 15 amino acids. With V trimmed by 4 bases and J by 5 bases, 8 bases remained unmatched. The CDR3 sequence: CATSEGTGIPHEQYF. CDR3 DNA: TGTGCCACCAGTGAGGGGACAGGGATCCCCCACGAGCAGTACTTC.

This clonotype was seen at least ten times. This rearrangement joins TRBV7-2 to TRBJ2-1; possible D gene TRBD1, 5 bases. This CDR3 spans 16 amino acids. Trimming removed 5 bases from V and 10 bases from J, with 24 bases in between. Germline V CDR1 and CDR2: SGHTA, FQGNSA. CDR3 DNA: TGTGCCAGCAGCCCCTCGTTCCAACCCACAGGAAAGGAGCAGTTCTTC. It codes for CASSPSFQPTGKEQFF.

The rearrangement links TRBV20-1 to TRBJ1-2; D remains ambiguous. V was cut by 6 bases and J by 7 bases, with 12 bases left in between. Germline V CDR1 and CDR2: DFQATT, SNEGSKA (reference sequence). CDR3 length equals 11 residues. This chain's CDR3 is CSAGLAAGYTF. CDR3 DNA: TGCAGTGCAGGGCTCGCGGCTGGCTACACCTTC.

This chain uses TRBV20-1 with TRBJ2-3; TRBD2 agrees at 11 bases. This CDR3 contains 16 residues. V dropped 3 bases and J dropped 2; count of bases not matched to a gene: 7. The V gene's germline CDR1 is DFQATT and CDR2 SNEGSKA (reference sequence). CDR3 bases: TGCAGTGCTAGTGGGCTAGCGGGAGGCCTCACAGATACGCAGTATTTT. The encoded protein is CSASGLAGGLTDTQYF.

This clonotype came up a few times. The V and J genes are TRBV4-1 and TRBJ2-2; TRBD1 might be the D (6 bases). With 3 bases removed from V and 4 bases from J, the gap between germline ends came to 12 bases. The CDR3 runs 15 residues. CDR1 and CDR2 from the germline V gene are MGHRA and YSYEKL. The CDR3 here is CASSHNTGTTGELFF. The CDR3 DNA follows: TGCGCCAGCAGCCACAATACAGGGACCACCGGGGAGCTGTTTTTT.

With regard to this clonotype: The junction differs from germline at one of its ends, possibly a read error. The rearrangement uses TRBV20-1 and TRBJ2-1; 9 nucleotides agree with TRBD2. Germline V lookup: CDR1 DFQATT, CDR2 SNEGSKA (reference sequence). The CDR3 has 16 amino acids. DNA for the CDR3: TGCTGTGCTAGAGTGTTTAGCGGGAGCTCCTACAATGAGCAGTTCTTC. Residues: CCARVFSGSSYNEQFF.

This clonotype turned up a few times. The chain employs TRBV10-3 and TRBJ2-5, with D possibly matching TRBD1 (6 bases). This CDR3 has 17 amino acids. Germline V gene sequence: CDR1 ENHRY, CDR2 SYGVKD. Trimming removed 3 bases at V and 6 bases at J, with 23 bases between. CDR3 sequence reads: CAISDPTGTSTMKTQYF. DNA of the CDR3: TGTGCCATCAGTGACCCCACCGGGACATCGACAATGAAGACCCAGTACTTC.

This clonotype was seen ten or more times. V gene TRBV29-1 combines with J gene TRBJ2-4; the D gene is possibly TRBD1 (5 bases). Trimming shortened V by 7 bases and J by 3 bases, and 16 bases separated the two germline ends. The CDR3 is made up of 14 amino acids. Germline V CDR1 and CDR2: SQVTM, ANQGSEA. CDR3 sequence: CSAVEQDIKNIQYF. As DNA, the CDR3 is TGCAGCGCTGTCGAACAGGATATCAAAAACATTCAGTACTTC.

This clonotype was seen many times. The chain couples TRBV7-2 to TRBJ2-1; TRBD1 matches at 7 bases. The CDR3 consists of 11 residues. After removal of 5 bases from V and 8 bases from J, the junction contained 0 bases not matched to a gene. CDR1 and CDR2 from the germline V gene are SGHTA and FQGNSA. The CDR3 region is CASSQGDEQFF. The CDR3 nucleotides read TGTGCCAGCAGCCAGGGGGATGAGCAGTTCTTC. The full variable domain, completed using reference TRBV7-2 and TRBJ2-1, is GAGVSQSPSNKVTEKGKDVELRCDPISGHTALYWYRQSLGQGLEFLIYFQGNSAPDKSGLPSDRFSAERTGGSVSTLTIQRTQQEDSAVYLCASSQGDEQFFGPGTRLTVL.

The CDR3 reads CAWMGNTEAFF. CDR3 sequence (DNA): TGTGCCTGGATGGGGAACACTGAAGCTTTCTTT. The genes are TRBV30 and TRBJ1-1, with D hard to call. Germline V CDR1 and CDR2: GTSNPN, SVGIG (reference sequence). The CDR3 sequence is 11 residues long. V shed 4 bases and J shed 1 base, with 4 bases lying between them.

The chain couples TRBV10-1 to TRBJ2-2; no clear D gene. The CDR3 runs to 13 residues. The ends were cut back, 5 bases at V and 6 bases at J, with 10 bases in the middle. Germline V gene sequence: CDR1 WNHNN, CDR2 SYGVQD (reference sequence). CDR3: CASSPAGSGELFF. Written as DNA, the CDR3 is TGCGCCAGCAGTCCGGCCGGCTCCGGGGAGCTGTTTTTT.

A few counts support this clonotype. The chain combines TRBV20-1 with TRBJ2-1, with D hard to call. The V end lost 6 bases, the J end lost 4 bases, and 13 bases lay between the germline ends. The length of the CDR3 is 13 residues. Germline V CDR1 and CDR2: DFQATT, SNEGSKA (reference sequence). The CDR3 loop reads CSARVPVYNEQFF. The DNA for the CDR3 is TGCAGTGCACGAGTCCCGGTATACAATGAGCAGTTCTTC.

This clonotype has just a few counts. The rearrangement joins TRBV21-1 to TRBJ2-3; the tabulated D call, TRBD1, remains unverified against the DNA. TRBV21-1 is marked as a pseudogene. The CDR3 is 17 amino acids. CDR3: CASSKDPRGGRTDTQYF. The CDR3, as DNA: TGTGCCAGCAGCAAAGACCCCAGGGGCGGTCGCACAGATACGCAGTATTTT.

In its sample, this clonotype was seen a few times. The V and J genes are TRBV7-2 and TRBJ2-2; 7 bases are shared with TRBD2. CDR3 length: 15 amino acids. V was pared by 1 base and J by 5 bases, with 4 bases of the junction left unmatched. Per the germline V gene, CDR1 is SGHTA and CDR2 is FQGNSA. The CDR3 protein is CASSLVTAGTGELFF. Written as DNA, the CDR3 is TGTGCCAGCAGCTTAGTCACAGCGGGGACCGGGGAGCTGTTTTTT.

This clonotype has a handful of counts. The chain employs TRBV12-3 or TRBV12-4 and TRBJ1-2; 7 bases map to TRBD1. The CDR3 sequence is 13 residues long. J lost 4 bases, V lost 5 bases, and 4 bases had no gene match. The CDR3 sequence: CASSGGQSYGYTF. CDR3 coding DNA: TGTGCCAGCAGTGGGGGACAGAGCTATGGCTACACCTTC.

This clonotype was seen a handful of times. The chain couples TRBV9 to TRBJ2-3; tentatively, D is TRBD2 (6 bases). Germline V gene sequence: CDR1 SGDLS, CDR2 YYNGEE. The length of the CDR3 is 13 residues. V lost 1 base and J lost 4, with 7 bases in between. The CDR3 nucleotides are TGTGCCAGCAGCGTACTAGCGCCAGATACGCAGTATTTT. This gives the protein CASSVLAPDTQYF.

This clonotype has more than one count but fewer than ten. The chain joins TRBV12-3 or TRBV12-4 to TRBJ2-3; D is possibly TRBD2 (5 bases). With 6 bases removed from V and 4 bases from J, the gap between germline ends came to 14 bases. The CDR3 totals 14 residues. The CDR3 here is CASRYGGGADTQYF. The CDR3 coding sequence is TGTGCCAGCAGATACGGTGGAGGTGCAGATACGCAGTATTTT.